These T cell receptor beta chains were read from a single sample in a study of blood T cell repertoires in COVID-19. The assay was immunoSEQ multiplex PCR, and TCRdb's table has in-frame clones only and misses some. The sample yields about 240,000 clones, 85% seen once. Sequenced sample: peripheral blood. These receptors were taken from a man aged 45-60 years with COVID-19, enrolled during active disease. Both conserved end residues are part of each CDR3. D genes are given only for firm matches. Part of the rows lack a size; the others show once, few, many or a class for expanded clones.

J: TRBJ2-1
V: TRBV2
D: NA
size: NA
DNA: TGTGCCAGCAGATTGGAGGGAGATGAGCAGTTCTTC
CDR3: CASRLEGDEQFF

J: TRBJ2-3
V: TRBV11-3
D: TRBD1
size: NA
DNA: TGTGCCAGCAGCTCGGGACAGGGTGCGGATACGCAGTATTTT
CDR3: CASSSGQGADTQYF

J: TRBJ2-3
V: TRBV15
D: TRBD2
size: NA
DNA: TGTGCCACCAGCAGGGGCGGGGGGCCCTTCACAGATACGCAGTATTTT
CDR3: CATSRGGGPFTDTQYF

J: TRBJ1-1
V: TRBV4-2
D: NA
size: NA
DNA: TGTGCCAGCAGCCAAGGGGCAATCACTGAAGCTTTCTTT
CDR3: CASSQGAITEAFF

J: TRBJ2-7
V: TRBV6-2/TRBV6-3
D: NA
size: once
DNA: TGTGCCAGCAGCCTTCGGTCCCACGAGCAGTACTTC
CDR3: CASSLRSHEQYF

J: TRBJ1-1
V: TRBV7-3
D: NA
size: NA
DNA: TGTGCCAGCAGCTTACAACAGGCCATGAACACTGAAGCTTTCTTT
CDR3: CASSLQQAMNTEAFF

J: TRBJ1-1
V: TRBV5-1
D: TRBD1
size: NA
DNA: TGCGCCAGCAGCTTGGCCGGGACAGGGGTTGGGGCTGAAGCTTTCTTT
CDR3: CASSLAGTGVGAEAFF

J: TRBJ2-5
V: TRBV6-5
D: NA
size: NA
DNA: TGTGCCAGCACTCCGGGGTTCCAAGAGACCCAGTACTTC
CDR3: CASTPGFQETQYF

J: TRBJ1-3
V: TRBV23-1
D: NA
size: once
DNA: TGCGCCAGCGATACACATGGACTGAGCTCTGGAAACACCATATATTTT
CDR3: CASDTHGLSSGNTIYF

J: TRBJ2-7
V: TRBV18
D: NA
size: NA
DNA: TGTGCCAGCTCACCGGACGGGGGTGTGAGCCACGAGCAGTACTTC
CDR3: CASSPDGGVSHEQYF

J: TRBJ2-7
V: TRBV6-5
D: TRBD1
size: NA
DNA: TGTGCCACCATGAGAGGGACAGGGGTTACCTACGAGCAGTACTTC
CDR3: CATMRGTGVTYEQYF

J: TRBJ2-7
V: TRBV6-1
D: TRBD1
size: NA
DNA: TGTGCCAGCAGTGAAGAGGGGACAGGGGTCGACGAGCAGTACTTC
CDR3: CASSEEGTGVDEQYF

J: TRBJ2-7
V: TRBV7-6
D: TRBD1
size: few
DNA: TGTGCCAGCAGCTTAGACAGGACAGGGGCTTACGAGCAGTACTTC
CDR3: CASSLDRTGAYEQYF

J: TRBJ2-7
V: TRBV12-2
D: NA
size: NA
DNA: TGTGCAAGTCGCCCCCGGGACAGCACTTTCTACGAGCAGTACTTC
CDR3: CASRPRDSTFYEQYF

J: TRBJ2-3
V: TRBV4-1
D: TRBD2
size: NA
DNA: TGCGCCAGCAGCCAAGAAGGGACTAGCGGGGGGGTAAGAGATACGCAGTATTTT
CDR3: CASSQEGTSGGVRDTQYF

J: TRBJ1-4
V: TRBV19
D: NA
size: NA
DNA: TGTGCCAGTATGGGGGCCCTACAGAATGAAAAACTGTTTTTT
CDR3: CASMGALQNEKLFF

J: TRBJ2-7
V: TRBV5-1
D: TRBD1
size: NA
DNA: TGCGCCAGCAGCTTTGGACAGGGAGAAGACGAGCAGTACTTC
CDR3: CASSFGQGEDEQYF

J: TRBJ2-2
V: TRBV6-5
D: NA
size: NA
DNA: TGTGCCAGCAGGCCCTCGGACACCGGGGAGCTGTTTTTT
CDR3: CASRPSDTGELFF

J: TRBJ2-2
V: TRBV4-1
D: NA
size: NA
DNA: TGCGCCAGCAGCCAACCACTTCGAGGCACCGGGGAGCTGTTTTTT
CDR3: CASSQPLRGTGELFF

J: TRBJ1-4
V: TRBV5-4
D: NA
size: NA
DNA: TGTGCCAGCAGCTTGGGGGGAGCAACTAATGAAAAACTGTTTTTT
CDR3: CASSLGGATNEKLFF

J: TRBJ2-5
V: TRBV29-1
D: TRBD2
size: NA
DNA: TGCAGCGTTGAGGAAAATCTAGCGGGGGCTCAAGAGACCCAGTACTTC
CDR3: CSVEENLAGAQETQYF

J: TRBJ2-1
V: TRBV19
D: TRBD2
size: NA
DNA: TGTGCCAGTAGTAGCCCCGGGACTAGCGGTGGTAATGAGCAGTTCTTC
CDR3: CASSSPGTSGGNEQFF

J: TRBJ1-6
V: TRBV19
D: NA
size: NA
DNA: TGTGCCAGTGGGGCCTCAGGGTATAATTCACCCCTCCACTTT
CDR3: CASGASGYNSPLHF

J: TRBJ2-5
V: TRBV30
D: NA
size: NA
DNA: TGTGCCTGGAGTGTACGGCGGGAGACCCAGTACTTC
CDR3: CAWSVRRETQYF

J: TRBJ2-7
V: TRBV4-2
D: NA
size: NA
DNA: TGTGCCAGCAGCCAAGATAAGAACGGGTTATACGAGCAGTACTTC
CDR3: CASSQDKNGLYEQYF

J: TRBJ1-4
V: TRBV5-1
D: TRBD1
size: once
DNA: TGCGCCAGCAGCTTGGATGGACAGGCCCAAAATGAAAAACTGTTTTTT
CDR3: CASSLDGQAQNEKLFF

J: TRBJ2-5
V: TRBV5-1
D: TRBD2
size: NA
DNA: TGCGCCAGCAGCGAATTTTTGTTGACTAGCGGGGGGGCCGCCGAGACCCAGTACTTC
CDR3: CASSEFLLTSGGAAETQYF

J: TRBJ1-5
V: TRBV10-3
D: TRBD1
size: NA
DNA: TGTGCCATCAGTGGGGGGACAGGCTACAATCAGCCCCAGCATTTT
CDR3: CAISGGTGYNQPQHF

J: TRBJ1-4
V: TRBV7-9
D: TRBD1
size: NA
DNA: TGTGCCAGCAGCTTAGGGGTGACAGGGGGCGCGTCTAATGAAAAACTGTTTTTT
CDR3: CASSLGVTGGASNEKLFF

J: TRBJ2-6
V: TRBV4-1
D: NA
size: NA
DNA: TGCGCCAGCAGCCAAGATGGGCTTGGACAGCCCCGTTCTGGGGCCAACGTCCTGACTTTC
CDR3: CASSQDGLGQPRSGANVLTF

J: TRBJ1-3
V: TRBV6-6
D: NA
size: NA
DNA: TGTGCCAGCAGTTTCAGCCGGGACTCTGGAAACACCATATATTTT
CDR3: CASSFSRDSGNTIYF

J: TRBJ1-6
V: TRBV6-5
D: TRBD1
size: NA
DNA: TGTGCCAGCAGGCCGACAGGGGGAAATTCACCCCTCCACTTT
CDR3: CASRPTGGNSPLHF

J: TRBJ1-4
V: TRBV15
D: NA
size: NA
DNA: TGTGCCACCAGTGCAGGGATTGAAAAACTGTTTTTT
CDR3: CATSAGIEKLFF

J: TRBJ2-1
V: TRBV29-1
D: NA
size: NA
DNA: TGCAGCGTTGAGGCACAGGGAGATGAGCAGTTCTTC
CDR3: CSVEAQGDEQFF

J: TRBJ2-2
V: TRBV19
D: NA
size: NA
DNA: TGTGCCAGTCACCGCCGGGGAGAGTTAGGCGGGGAGCTGTTTTTT
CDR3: CASHRRGELGGELFF

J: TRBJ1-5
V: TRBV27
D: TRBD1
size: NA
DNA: TGTGCCAGCAGGGACGCAGGGGGTTCCAATCAGCCCCAGCATTTT
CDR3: CASRDAGGSNQPQHF

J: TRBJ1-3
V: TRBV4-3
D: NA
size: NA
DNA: TGCGCCAGCAGCCAAGATAAGTTAGTTGGAAACACCATATATTTT
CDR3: CASSQDKLVGNTIYF

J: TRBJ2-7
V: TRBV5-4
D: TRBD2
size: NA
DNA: TGTGCCAGCAGCCCGACCTGGACTAGCGTGGGAAACGAGCAGTACTTC
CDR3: CASSPTWTSVGNEQYF

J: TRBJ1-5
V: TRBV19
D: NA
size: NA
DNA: TGTGCCAGTAGTCCATTCGGTGATCAGCCCCAGCATTTT
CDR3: CASSPFGDQPQHF

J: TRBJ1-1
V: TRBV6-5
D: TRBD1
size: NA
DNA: TGTGCCAGCAGTTCAACAGGGGCCCCCATGAACACTGAAGCTTTCTTT
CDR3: CASSSTGAPMNTEAFF

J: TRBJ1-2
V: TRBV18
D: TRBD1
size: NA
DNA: TGTGCCAGCTCATCGACAGGGGATAAGAGCTATGGCTACACCTTC
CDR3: CASSSTGDKSYGYTF

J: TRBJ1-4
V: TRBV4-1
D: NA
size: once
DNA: TGCGCCAGCAGCCAAGATGAGTTGGAGAACGAAAAACTGTTTTTT
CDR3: CASSQDELENEKLFF

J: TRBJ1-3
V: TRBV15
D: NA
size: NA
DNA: TGTGCCACCAGCAGAGTGGGGGCTCGTGGAAACACCATATATTTT
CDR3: CATSRVGARGNTIYF

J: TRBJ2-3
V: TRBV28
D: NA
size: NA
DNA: TGTGCCAGCAGAGGGGGAGATACGCAGTATTTT
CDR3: CASRGGDTQYF

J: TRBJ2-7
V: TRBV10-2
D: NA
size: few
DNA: TGCGCCAGCACCCCCGAGGGGAGGCTATACGAGCAGTACTTC
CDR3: CASTPEGRLYEQYF

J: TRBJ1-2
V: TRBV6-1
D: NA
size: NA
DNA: TGTGCCAGCAGTGAATTCGTCACATCTAACTATGGCTACACCTTC
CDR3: CASSEFVTSNYGYTF

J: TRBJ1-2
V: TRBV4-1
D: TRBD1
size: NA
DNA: TGCGCCAGCAGCCACGGGTCGAGGCAGGGGGCGGACTATGGCTACACCTTC
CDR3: CASSHGSRQGADYGYTF

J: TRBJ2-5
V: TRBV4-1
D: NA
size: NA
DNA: TGCGCCAGCAGCCAGAGGGTCCCAGAGACCCAGTACTTC
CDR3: CASSQRVPETQYF

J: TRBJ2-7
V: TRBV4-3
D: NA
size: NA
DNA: TGCGCCAGCAGCCAAAGTCATCAGAGGAGCTACGAGCAGTACTTC
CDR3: CASSQSHQRSYEQYF

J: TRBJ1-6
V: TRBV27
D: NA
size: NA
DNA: TGTGCCAGCAGTTTAAAGAGAAATTCACCCCTCCACTTT
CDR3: CASSLKRNSPLHF

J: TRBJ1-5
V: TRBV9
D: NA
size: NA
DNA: TGTGCCAGCAGCCGAGACAACGATCAGCCCCAGCATTTT
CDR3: CASSRDNDQPQHF